This T cell receptor (beta chain) was captured in a study of blood T cells in healthy people across ages. V lost 7 bases, J lost 0 bases, and 15 bases lay in between. The CDR3 length is 15 residues. Primed by a sample-barcoded 5' primer and a J-beta primer mix, a second PCR proceeded for about 7 to 11 cycles. Carrying 12 random nucleotides, a template-switch adaptor labeled each individual cDNA molecule. MiXCR, run by TCRdb on the 5' RACE reads, gives a single entry per CDR3 protein. This sample has just over 800,000 distinct CDR3 sequences, with 55% to 65% found just once. General study findings and limits: Possibly, changes in expanded clonotypes were confounded because donor CMV status was unknown.

As concerns this clonotype: Its target is not known.

The sequenced sample was blood. The chain links TRBV12-3 or TRBV12-4 to TRBJ1-2; maybe TRBD1 (6 bases). The clonotype originates from a man aged 25 to 40 in good health. The CDR3 nucleotides read TGTGCCAGCAATACAGGGATCGTAGCTAACTATGGCTACACCTTC. Amino acid sequence: CASNTGIVANYGYTF.